This is a list of T cell receptor beta chains from one sample in a study of T cell repertoires in cytomegalovirus infection. TCRdb processed the reads anew with MiXCR; each CDR3 protein has one entry. The sample lists about 360,000 distinct CDR3 sequences; about a sixth were seen once. The sample was PBMCs. The source is a human donor in good health (CMV status not recorded). Some clones in this sample may be carry-over from other donors' samples. Each CDR3 is given with its conserved first and last residue. The order of the fields is clone size, D gene, V gene, J gene, CDR3 DNA, CDR3 protein. A D gene is named only where the DNA matches it firmly. Clone size appears in some rows only: once, few, many, or a class for an expanded clone.

>few|NA|TRBV2|TRBJ2-5
TGTGCCAGCACCAGAGTGGCCCAGTACTTC
CASTRVAQYF
>NA|TRBD2|TRBV20-1|TRBJ2-1
TGCAGTGCCCAGACTAGCGGGAGTAATGAGCAGTTCTTC
CSAQTSGSNEQFF
>NA|NA|TRBV10-2|TRBJ2-3
TGCGCCAGCTGCCCGGGATTCAGCACAGATACGCAGTATTTT
CASCPGFSTDTQYF
>NA|TRBD1|TRBV4-1|TRBJ1-1
TGCGCCAGCAGCCAAGCCGGGACAGGGGCTGAAGCTTTCTTT
CASSQAGTGAEAFF
>NA|NA|TRBV15|TRBJ2-3
TGTGCCACCAGCAGTCGCCGGGACCCCACAGATACGCAGTATTTT
CATSSRRDPTDTQYF
>few|NA|TRBV4-1|TRBJ2-3
TGCGCCAGCAGCCAAGGCTCTCTACCAGATACGCAGTATTTT
CASSQGSLPDTQYF
>NA|NA|TRBV29-1|TRBJ1-5
TGCAGCGTTGAAGGGACAGACAATCAGCCCCAGCATTTT
CSVEGTDNQPQHF
>NA|NA|TRBV18|TRBJ2-1
TGTGCCAGCTCACCACCTCTGATCCCCCGAAATGAGCAGTTCTTC
CASSPPLIPRNEQFF
>many|NA|TRBV7-2|TRBJ1-3
TGTGCCAGCAGCTTAGCGAGGGAAAGAAACACCATATATTTT
CASSLARERNTIYF
>NA|NA|TRBV5-6|TRBJ1-3
TGTGCCAGCAGCTTACCTCAGGAATCTGGAAACACCATATATTTT
CASSLPQESGNTIYF
>NA|NA|TRBV20-1|TRBJ1-2
TGCAGTGCCATGAGAACGGGGGCTGATGGCTACACCTTC
CSAMRTGADGYTF
>NA|TRBD2|TRBV10-3|TRBJ2-3
TGTGCCATCAAAAAGGGACTAGCGGGAGGACTTATCAGCACAGATACGCAGTATTTT
CAIKKGLAGGLISTDTQYF
>few|NA|TRBV3-1|TRBJ1-5
TGTGCCAGCAGCCCCCGGAGAAATCAGCCCCAGCATTTT
CASSPRRNQPQHF
>few|NA|TRBV6-2/TRBV6-3|TRBJ1-4
TGTGCCAGCACCGACGGTCTTGCAACTAATGAAAAACTGTTTTTT
CASTDGLATNEKLFF
>many|NA|TRBV19|TRBJ1-5
TGTGCCAGTAGTATCCCACAGGGTGGGCAGCCCCAGCATTTT
CASSIPQGGQPQHF
>NA|TRBD2|TRBV5-1|TRBJ2-3
TGCGCCAGCAGCTTGCAAGCGGGAGAAACAGATACGCAGTATTTT
CASSLQAGETDTQYF
>NA|TRBD2|TRBV7-9|TRBJ2-5
TGTGCCAGCAGCAAACTACTAGCGGTCCAAGAGACCCAGTACTTC
CASSKLLAVQETQYF